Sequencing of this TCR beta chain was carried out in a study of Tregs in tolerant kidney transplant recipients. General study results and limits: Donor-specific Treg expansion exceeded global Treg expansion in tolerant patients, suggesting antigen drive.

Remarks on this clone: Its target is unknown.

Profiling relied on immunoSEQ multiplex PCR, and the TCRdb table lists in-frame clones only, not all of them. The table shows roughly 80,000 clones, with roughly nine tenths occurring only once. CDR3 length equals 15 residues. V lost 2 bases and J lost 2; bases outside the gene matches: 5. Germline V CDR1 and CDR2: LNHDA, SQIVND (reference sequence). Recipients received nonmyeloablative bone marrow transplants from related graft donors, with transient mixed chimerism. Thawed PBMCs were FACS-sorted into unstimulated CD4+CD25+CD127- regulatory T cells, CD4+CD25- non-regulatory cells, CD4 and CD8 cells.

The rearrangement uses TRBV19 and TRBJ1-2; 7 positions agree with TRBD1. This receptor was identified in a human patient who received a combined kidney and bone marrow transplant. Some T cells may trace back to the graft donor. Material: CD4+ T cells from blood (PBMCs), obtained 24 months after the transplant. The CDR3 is CASSIQTGRNYGYTF. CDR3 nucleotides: TGTGCCAGTAGTATACAGACAGGGCGGAACTATGGCTACACCTTC.